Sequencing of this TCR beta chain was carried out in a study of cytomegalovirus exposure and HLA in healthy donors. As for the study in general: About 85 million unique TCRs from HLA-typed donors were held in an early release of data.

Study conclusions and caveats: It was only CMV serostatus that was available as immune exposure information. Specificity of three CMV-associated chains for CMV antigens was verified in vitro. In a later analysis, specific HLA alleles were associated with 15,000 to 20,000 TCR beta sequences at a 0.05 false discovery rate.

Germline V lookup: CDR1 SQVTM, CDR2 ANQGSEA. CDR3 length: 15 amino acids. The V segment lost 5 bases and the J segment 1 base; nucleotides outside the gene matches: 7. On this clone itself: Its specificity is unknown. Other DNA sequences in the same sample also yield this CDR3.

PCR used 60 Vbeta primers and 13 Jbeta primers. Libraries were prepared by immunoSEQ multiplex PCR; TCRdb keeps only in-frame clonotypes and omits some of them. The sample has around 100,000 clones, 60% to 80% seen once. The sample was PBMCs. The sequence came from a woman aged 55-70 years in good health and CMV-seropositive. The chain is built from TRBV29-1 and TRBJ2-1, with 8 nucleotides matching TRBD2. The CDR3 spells CSVSLAGGSYNEQFF. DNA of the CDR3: TGCAGCGTTTCTCTGGCGGGAGGTTCCTACAATGAGCAGTTCTTC.